This T cell receptor beta chain was captured in a study of blood T cell repertoires in COVID-19. Overall study: Specimens from acute and convalescent COVID-19 originated in the United States, Italy and Spain. T cells, B-cell-depleted T cells, or PBMCs supplied cDNA or gDNA.

How the authors handled the data: Reference gene primer amplification in the assay estimated nucleated cell counts. TCRdb keeps only in-frame clones here, not all; method: immunoSEQ multiplex PCR. V, J and clone size are those of that table, while D and trimming were read from the DNA. The repertoire consists of tens of thousands of clones, with around nine tenths occurring once and the leading ten covering approximately 7%. Seattle patients were enrolled while actively infected and followed longitudinally. The CDR3 covers 14 residues. Germline V gene data show CDR1 as SQVTM and CDR2 as ANQGSEA. V was pared by 7 bases and J by 5 bases, with 19 bases between.

The specimen was peripheral blood. This clonotype was obtained from a man aged 40-50 years with COVID-19, enrolled during active disease. V usage is TRBV29-1 and J usage is TRBJ2-3, with D possibly TRBD1 on 5 matching bases. CDR3 sequence: CSANSRGRGDTQYF. In DNA form, the CDR3 reads TGCAGCGCCAATAGTAGGGGCCGTGGAGATACGCAGTATTTT.